This T cell receptor (beta chain) was obtained from a study of CD8 T cell repertoires and HIV-1 epitope variants. About the research overall: Twenty-five autologous and known Gag and Nef epitope variant peptides each stimulated T cells separately. The baseline condition was 1M T cells left uncultured. Study conclusions and caveats: A handful of clonotypes recognized Nef KF9, one HW9, none TAALDMSHF.

The CDR3 extends over 11 amino acids. Germline loops: CDR1 DFQATT, CDR2 SNEGSKA (reference sequence). Trimming took 2 bases from V and 10 from J; bases not matched to a gene: 2. This table comes from immunoSEQ multiplex PCR, and its TCRdb copy is limited to in-frame clones, with some not included. The table has tens of thousands of clones, 60% to 80% seen once; the top ten hold 20% to 30%. With regard to this clone: Antigen specificity is unknown.

Sequenced material: uncultured baseline CD8+ T cells from peripheral blood mononuclear cells (PBMCs). The gene calls are TRBV20-1 and TRBJ2-1, with TRBD2 matching 7 bases. This clonotype was sampled from a male donor with HIV. CDR3 sequence reads: CSARLAVEQFF. Here the CDR3 DNA reads TGCAGTGCTAGACTAGCGGTGGAGCAGTTCTTC.